This TCR beta chain was sequenced for a study of PD-1 blockade in classical Hodgkin lymphoma. Findings of the study overall: Similar baseline diversity was found in complete responders and newly diagnosed patients. Relapsed/refractory patients reportedly had the lowest baseline TCR diversity, below newly diagnosed patients, who were below healthy donors.

As regards this clone: Its antigen is as yet unknown.

Time point meaning: cycle 4 day 1 (C4D1), after 6 weeks of nivolumab. Brentuximab vedotin exposure varied among the patients, all of whom had relapsed after autologous stem cell transplantation. Isolation of CD4+ T cells from thawed PBMCs was performed by magnetic negative selection. Classifying best responses yielded complete response, partial response or progressive disease. Trimming removed 2 bases from V and 7 bases from J, with 22 bases in between. The CDR3 contains 16 residues. Germline assignment: CDR1 SGHNT and CDR2 YYREEE (reference sequence). TCRdb keeps only in-frame clones here, not all; method: immunoSEQ multiplex PCR. The sample lists 25,000 to 30,000 clones; approximately 79% were seen once.

This TCR derives from a human donor with classical Hodgkin lymphoma. This chain joins TRBV5-4 and TRBJ2-7; D is undetermined. The source was CD4+ T cells from blood, collected before the fourth cycle of nivolumab. DNA for the CDR3: TGTGCCAGCAGCTTTATTGATCGCAGCCTCCCCCTTGAGCAGTACTTC. Its translation: CASSFIDRSLPLEQYF.